Listed below are T cell receptor beta chains from one sample, sequenced in a study of shared clonotypes between healthy human individuals. Assay: immunoSEQ multiplex PCR; the TCRdb copy retains only in-frame clones and omits some. There are 2 million to 3 million clones in the sample; around nine tenths occur only once, and over 0.12% lies in the top ten. The specimen was naive CD4+ T cells sorted from blood. These receptors were collected from a man aged 18 to 35 in good health. Each CDR3 is given with its conserved first and last residue. A D gene is named only where the DNA matches it firmly. For some rows the clone size is stated as once, few or many, or as a class when expanded; others skip it.

>TRBV2|few|.|TRBJ2-2
CASSLQGTGELFF
TGTGCCAGCAGTCTACAGGGCACCGGGGAGCTGTTTTTT
>TRBV21-1|.|.|TRBJ1-6
CASSKLTLSYNSPLHF
TGTGCCAGCAGCAAATTAACGCTATCCTATAATTCACCCCTCCACTTT
>TRBV6-5|.|.|TRBJ1-3
CASSYDSLHTIYF
TGTGCCAGCAGTTACGACAGCTTACACACCATATATTTT
>TRBV9|.|.|TRBJ2-5
CASSVALVQGQETQYF
TGTGCCAGCAGCGTAGCTCTAGTCCAGGGCCAAGAGACCCAGTACTTC
>TRBV10-3|once|.|TRBJ2-7
CATRAGDEQYF
TGTGCCACGAGGGCAGGGGACGAGCAGTACTTC
>TRBV6-6|once|.|TRBJ2-2
CASRGGGGELFF
TGTGCCAGCAGAGGAGGGGGCGGGGAGCTGTTTTTT
>TRBV5-1|.|TRBD2|TRBJ2-2
CASSSTSGSVGTGELFF
TGCGCCAGCAGCTCGACTAGCGGGAGCGTGGGAACCGGGGAGCTGTTTTTT
>TRBV19|.|.|TRBJ2-1
CASSIDPHDRPYNEQFF
TGTGCCAGTAGTATAGATCCACACGACCGACCCTACAATGAGCAGTTCTTC
>TRBV29-1|.|TRBD1|TRBJ1-4
CSVDIPGQGEKLFF
TGCAGCGTTGATATTCCGGGACAGGGTGAAAAACTGTTTTTT
>TRBV5-4|.|TRBD1|TRBJ1-2
CASSEFRGQGYGYTF
TGTGCCAGCAGCGAATTCAGGGGGCAGGGCTATGGCTACACCTTC
>TRBV6-5|.|.|TRBJ2-5
CASSPLGLAQETQYF
TGTGCCAGCAGTCCCCTTGGTCTCGCCCAAGAGACCCAGTACTTC
>TRBV12-1|.|.|TRBJ1-2
CASRFPGDGYTF
TGTGCCAGCAGATTTCCAGGGGATGGCTACACCTTC
>TRBV9|.|.|TRBJ2-1
CASSVAAGSYNEQFF
TGTGCCAGCAGCGTAGCAGCGGGCTCCTACAATGAGCAGTTCTTC
>TRBV18|.|TRBD2|TRBJ2-5
CASSPGVAGGETQYF
TGTGCCAGCTCACCGGGGGTTGCGGGAGGAGAGACCCAGTACTTC
>TRBV18|.|.|TRBJ2-5
CASSLSEETQYF
TGTGCCAGCTCACTTTCAGAAGAGACCCAGTACTTC
>TRBV5-1|.|TRBD2|TRBJ2-3
CASSLVGTNADTQYF
TGCGCCAGCAGCTTGGTGGGGACTAATGCAGATACGCAGTATTTT
>TRBV21-1|.|.|TRBJ2-1
CASSIGISGTSVYNEQFF
TGTGCCAGCAGCATAGGGATATCCGGGACTAGCGTGTACAATGAGCAGTTCTTC
>TRBV6-5|.|.|TRBJ1-4
CASSYRWQTSEKLFF
TGTGCCAGCAGTTACAGATGGCAGACCTCTGAAAAACTGTTTTTT
>TRBV7-2|.|TRBD1|TRBJ1-2
CASSLRTGEGYGYTF
TGTGCCAGCAGCCTTCGGACAGGGGAGGGCTATGGCTACACCTTC
>TRBV5-1|.|.|TRBJ1-4
CASSLVFGNEKLFF
TGCGCCAGCAGCTTGGTTTTCGGGAATGAAAAACTGTTTTTT
>TRBV19|.|TRBD1|TRBJ2-7
CASSFVGQVLDEQYF
TGTGCCAGTAGTTTTGTGGGACAGGTTTTGGACGAGCAGTACTTC
>TRBV5-1|.|TRBD2|TRBJ2-1
CASSSDVQGGPGNEQFF
TGCGCCAGCAGCTCCGATGTGCAGGGAGGGCCGGGGAATGAGCAGTTCTTC
>TRBV10-3|.|.|TRBJ2-7
CAISESLTSSGEQYF
TGTGCCATCAGTGAGTCTCTGACTTCTTCAGGCGAGCAGTACTTC
>TRBV5-1|.|.|TRBJ2-3
CASSSGLDDTDTQYF
TGCGCCAGCAGCTCGGGACTGGACGACACAGATACGCAGTATTTT
>TRBV5-6|.|.|TRBJ2-7
CASSFGDRHLYEQYF
TGTGCCAGCAGCTTCGGTGACAGACACCTCTACGAGCAGTACTTC
>TRBV28|.|.|TRBJ2-7
CASNDGPYEQYF
TGTGCCAGCAATGACGGACCCTACGAGCAGTACTTC
>TRBV10-3|.|TRBD1|TRBJ1-4
CAISSQGQGSEKLFF
TGTGCCATCAGTTCACAGGGACAGGGCAGTGAAAAACTGTTTTTT
>TRBV29-1|once|TRBD2|TRBJ2-3
CSVQAGALPDTQYF
TGCAGCGTCCAAGCGGGAGCCCTTCCGGATACGCAGTATTTT
>TRBV12-5|.|.|TRBJ2-2
CASGLVAGMPNTGELFF
TGTGCTAGTGGTTTGGTAGCGGGCATGCCGAACACCGGGGAGCTGTTTTTT
>TRBV5-1|once|TRBD1|TRBJ1-2
CASSSSGTELYGYTF
TGCGCCAGCAGCTCCTCCGGGACAGAGCTTTATGGCTACACCTTC
>TRBV29-1|.|.|TRBJ2-3
CSVGIQGWDTDTQYF
TGCAGCGTTGGAATACAGGGTTGGGACACAGATACGCAGTATTTT
>TRBV2|.|.|TRBJ1-1
CASSEQAGGTEAFF
TGTGCCAGCAGTGAACAAGCCGGAGGCACTGAAGCTTTCTTT
>TRBV18|once|.|TRBJ2-2
CASSPPVLVNTGELFF
TGTGCCAGCTCACCACCGGTTCTGGTTAACACCGGGGAGCTGTTTTTT
>TRBV11-3|.|.|TRBJ2-7
CASSWQTYGEQYF
TGTGCCAGCAGCTGGCAGACCTACGGGGAGCAGTACTTC
>TRBV9|.|TRBD2|TRBJ2-2
CASSVEAGVRNTGELFF
TGTGCCAGCAGCGTTGAAGCGGGGGTCAGGAACACCGGGGAGCTGTTTTTT
>TRBV6-1|.|.|TRBJ1-1
CASSRGHEAFF
TGTGCCAGCAGCCGGGGACATGAAGCTTTCTTT
>TRBV5-1|.|.|TRBJ2-1
CASSLGGGRDEQFF
TGCGCCAGCAGCTTGGGTGGGGGCCGGGATGAGCAGTTCTTC
>TRBV2|few|TRBD1|TRBJ1-1
CASRGQGAITEAFF
TGTGCCAGCAGGGGACAGGGGGCGATCACTGAAGCTTTCTTT
>TRBV6-5|few|.|TRBJ1-4
CASSRGIDEKLFF
TGTGCCAGCAGTAGGGGGATTGATGAAAAACTGTTTTTT
>TRBV11-3|.|TRBD1|TRBJ1-1
CASSIDRGKAFF
TGTGCCAGCAGCATCGACAGGGGTAAAGCTTTCTTT
>TRBV28|.|.|TRBJ2-1
CASSTLPWGVLLNEQFF
TGTGCCAGCAGTACTCTCCCGTGGGGGGTACTGTTAAATGAGCAGTTCTTC
>TRBV6-5|.|TRBD2|TRBJ2-1
CASSFTSGERNEQFF
TGTGCCAGCAGTTTTACTAGCGGCGAGCGGAATGAGCAGTTCTTC
>TRBV29-1|.|.|TRBJ2-3
CSVVQRFTDTQYF
TGCAGCGTGGTTCAGCGGTTCACAGATACGCAGTATTTT
>TRBV19|.|.|TRBJ1-3
CASSDYRSHSGNTIYF
TGTGCCAGTAGCGACTATCGGAGTCATTCTGGAAACACCATATATTTT